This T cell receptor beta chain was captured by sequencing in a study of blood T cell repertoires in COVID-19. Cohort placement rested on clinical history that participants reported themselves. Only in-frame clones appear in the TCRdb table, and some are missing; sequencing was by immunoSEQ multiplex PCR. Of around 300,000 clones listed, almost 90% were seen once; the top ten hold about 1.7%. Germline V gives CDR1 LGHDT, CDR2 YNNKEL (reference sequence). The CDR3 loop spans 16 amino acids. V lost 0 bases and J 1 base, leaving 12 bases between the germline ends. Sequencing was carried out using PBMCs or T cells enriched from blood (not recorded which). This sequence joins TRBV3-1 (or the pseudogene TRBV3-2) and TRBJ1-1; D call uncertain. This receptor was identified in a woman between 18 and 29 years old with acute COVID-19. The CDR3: CASSQEAARGNTEAFF. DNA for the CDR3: TGTGCCAGCAGCCAAGAGGCCGCGAGAGGGAACACTGAAGCTTTCTTT.